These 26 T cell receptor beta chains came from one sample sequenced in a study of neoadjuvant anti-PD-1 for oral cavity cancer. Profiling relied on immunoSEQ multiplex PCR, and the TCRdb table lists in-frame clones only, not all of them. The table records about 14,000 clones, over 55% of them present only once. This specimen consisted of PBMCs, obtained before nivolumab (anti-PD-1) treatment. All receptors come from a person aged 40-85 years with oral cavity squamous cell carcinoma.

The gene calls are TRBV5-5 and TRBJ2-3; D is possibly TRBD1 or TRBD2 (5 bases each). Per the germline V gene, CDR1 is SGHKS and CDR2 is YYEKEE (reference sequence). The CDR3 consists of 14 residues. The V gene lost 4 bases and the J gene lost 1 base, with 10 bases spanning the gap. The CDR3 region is CASSGGMRTDTQYF. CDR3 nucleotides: TGTGCCAGCAGCGGGGGTATGCGCACAGATACGCAGTATTTT.

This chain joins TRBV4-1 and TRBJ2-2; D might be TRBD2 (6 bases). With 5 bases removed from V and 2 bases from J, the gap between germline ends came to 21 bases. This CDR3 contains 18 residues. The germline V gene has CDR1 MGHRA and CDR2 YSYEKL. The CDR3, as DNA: TGCGCCAGCAGCTTCGTAACGGGAGCAGAAGGAAACACCGGGGAGCTGTTTTTT. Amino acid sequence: CASSFVTGAEGNTGELFF.

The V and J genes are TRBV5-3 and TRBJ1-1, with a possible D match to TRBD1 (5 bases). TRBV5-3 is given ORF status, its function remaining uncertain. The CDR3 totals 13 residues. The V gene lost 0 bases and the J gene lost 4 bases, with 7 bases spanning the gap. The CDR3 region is CARSLDRFTEAFF. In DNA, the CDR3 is TGTGCCAGAAGCTTGGACAGGTTCACTGAAGCTTTCTTT.

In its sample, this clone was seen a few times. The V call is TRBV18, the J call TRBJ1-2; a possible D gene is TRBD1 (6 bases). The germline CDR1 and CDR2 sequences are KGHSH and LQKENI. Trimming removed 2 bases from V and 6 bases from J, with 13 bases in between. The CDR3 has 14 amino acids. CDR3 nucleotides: TGTGCCAGCTCACCAGGGGGCGCGGGTGATGGCTACACCTTC. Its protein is CASSPGGAGDGYTF.

CDR3 loop: CATSSRTSGPYEQYF. The CDR3 bases are TGTGCCACCAGCAGTAGGACTAGCGGACCCTACGAGCAGTACTTC. The chain couples TRBV15 to TRBJ2-7; 10 bases fit TRBD2. Germline V gene data show CDR1 as LNHNV and CDR2 as YYDKDF (reference sequence). CDR3 length: 15 amino acids. V lost 3 bases to trimming and J lost 2 bases; unmatched junction nucleotides: 4.

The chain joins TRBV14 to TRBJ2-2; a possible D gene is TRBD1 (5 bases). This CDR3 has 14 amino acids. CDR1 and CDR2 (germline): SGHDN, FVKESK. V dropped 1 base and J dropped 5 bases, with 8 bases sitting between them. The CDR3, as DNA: TGTGCCAGCAGCCAAGTAGCAGGGACCGGGGAGCTGTTTTTT. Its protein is CASSQVAGTGELFF.

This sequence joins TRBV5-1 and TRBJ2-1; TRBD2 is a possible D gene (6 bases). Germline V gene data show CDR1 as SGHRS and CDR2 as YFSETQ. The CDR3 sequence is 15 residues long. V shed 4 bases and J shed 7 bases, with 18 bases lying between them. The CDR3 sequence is CASSDRDSGWNEQFF. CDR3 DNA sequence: TGCGCCAGCAGCGATCGGGACTCGGGGTGGAATGAGCAGTTCTTC.

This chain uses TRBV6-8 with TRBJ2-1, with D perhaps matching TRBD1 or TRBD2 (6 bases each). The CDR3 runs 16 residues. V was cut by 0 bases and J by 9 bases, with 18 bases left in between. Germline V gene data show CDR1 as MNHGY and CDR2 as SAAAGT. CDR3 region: CASSYSRGAYPGEQFF. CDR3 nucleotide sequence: TGTGCCAGCAGTTACTCGAGGGGGGCCTACCCCGGTGAGCAGTTCTTC.

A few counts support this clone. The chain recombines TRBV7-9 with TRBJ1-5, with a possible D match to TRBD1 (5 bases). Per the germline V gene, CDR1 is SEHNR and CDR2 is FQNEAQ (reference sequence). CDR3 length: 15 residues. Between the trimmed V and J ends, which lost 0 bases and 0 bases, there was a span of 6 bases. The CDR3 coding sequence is TGTGCCAGCAGCTTAGCGGGGGATAGCAATCAGCCCCAGCATTTT. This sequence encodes CASSLAGDSNQPQHF.

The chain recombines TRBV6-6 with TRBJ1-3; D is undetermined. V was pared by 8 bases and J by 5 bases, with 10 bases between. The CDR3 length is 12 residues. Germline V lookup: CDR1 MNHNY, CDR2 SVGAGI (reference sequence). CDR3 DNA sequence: TGTGCCAGCCCGGGTCATAGAAACACCATATATTTT. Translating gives CASPGHRNTIYF.

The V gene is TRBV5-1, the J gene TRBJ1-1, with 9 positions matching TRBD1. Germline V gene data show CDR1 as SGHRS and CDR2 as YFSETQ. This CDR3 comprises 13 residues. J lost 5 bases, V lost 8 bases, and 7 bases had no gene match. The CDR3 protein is CASEQGAGTEAFF. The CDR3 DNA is TGCGCCAGTGAACAGGGGGCAGGGACTGAAGCTTTCTTT.

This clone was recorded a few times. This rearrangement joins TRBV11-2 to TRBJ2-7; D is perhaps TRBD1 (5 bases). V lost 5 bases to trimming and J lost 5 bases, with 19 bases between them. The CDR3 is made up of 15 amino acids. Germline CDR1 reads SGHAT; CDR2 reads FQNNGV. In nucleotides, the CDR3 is TGTGCCAGCAGCCGTCGGACAAATAAAGAAAACGAGCAGTACTTC. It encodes CASSRRTNKENEQYF.

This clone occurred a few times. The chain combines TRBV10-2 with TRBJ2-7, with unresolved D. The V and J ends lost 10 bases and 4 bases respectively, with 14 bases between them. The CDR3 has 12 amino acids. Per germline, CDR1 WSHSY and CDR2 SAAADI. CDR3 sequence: CATASQGYEQYF. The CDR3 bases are TGCGCCACCGCCAGCCAAGGTTACGAGCAGTACTTC.

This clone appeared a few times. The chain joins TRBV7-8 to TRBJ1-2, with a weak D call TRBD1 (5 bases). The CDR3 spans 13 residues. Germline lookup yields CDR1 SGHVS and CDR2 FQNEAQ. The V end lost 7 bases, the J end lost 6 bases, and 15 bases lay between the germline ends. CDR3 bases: TGTGCCAGCACCCTGTCCGGGGCTGATGGCTACACCTTC. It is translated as CASTLSGADGYTF.

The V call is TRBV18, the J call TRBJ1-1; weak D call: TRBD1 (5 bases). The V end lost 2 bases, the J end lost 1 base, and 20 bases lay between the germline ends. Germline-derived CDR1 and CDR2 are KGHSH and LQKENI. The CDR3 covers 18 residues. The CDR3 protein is CASSPAGITGLGNTEAFF. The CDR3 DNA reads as TGTGCCAGCTCACCAGCGGGGATCACGGGGCTGGGGAACACTGAAGCTTTCTTT.

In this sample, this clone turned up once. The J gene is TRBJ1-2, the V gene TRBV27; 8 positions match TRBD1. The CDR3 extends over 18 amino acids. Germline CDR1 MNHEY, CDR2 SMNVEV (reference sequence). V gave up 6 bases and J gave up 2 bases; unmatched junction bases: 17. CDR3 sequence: CASRSHGQGIRGNYGYTF. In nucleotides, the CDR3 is TGTGCCAGCAGGTCCCACGGACAGGGAATAAGGGGAAACTATGGCTACACCTTC.

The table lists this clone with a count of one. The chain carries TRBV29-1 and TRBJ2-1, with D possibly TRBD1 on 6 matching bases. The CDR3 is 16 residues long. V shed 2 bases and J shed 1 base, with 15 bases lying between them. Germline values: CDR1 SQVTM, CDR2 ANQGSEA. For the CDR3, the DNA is TGCAGCGTTGAAAACCCAACAGGGAGTTCCTACAATGAGCAGTTCTTC. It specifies CSVENPTGSSYNEQFF.

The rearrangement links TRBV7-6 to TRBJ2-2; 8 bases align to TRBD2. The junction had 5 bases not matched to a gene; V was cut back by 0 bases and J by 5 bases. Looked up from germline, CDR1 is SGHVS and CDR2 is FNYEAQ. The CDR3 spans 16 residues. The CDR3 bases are TGTGCCAGCAGCTTAGCGCCGGCTAGCGGGACCGGGGAGCTGTTTTTT. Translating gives CASSLAPASGTGELFF.

In DNA form, the CDR3 reads TGTGCCAGCTCACCTGAGACAGGGGCTTCACCCCTCCACTTT. It specifies CASSPETGASPLHF. This rearrangement joins TRBV18 to TRBJ1-6; 8 bases match TRBD1. Per the germline V gene, CDR1 is KGHSH and CDR2 is LQKENI. V trimming: 3 bases; J trimming: 9 bases; junction bases outside the gene matches: 4. The CDR3 runs 14 residues.

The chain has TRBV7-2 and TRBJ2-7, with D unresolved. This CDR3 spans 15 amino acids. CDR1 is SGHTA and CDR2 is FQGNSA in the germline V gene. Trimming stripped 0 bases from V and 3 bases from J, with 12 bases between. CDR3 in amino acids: CASSLAAPPYYEQYF. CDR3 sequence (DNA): TGTGCCAGCAGCTTAGCAGCGCCACCATACTACGAGCAGTACTTC. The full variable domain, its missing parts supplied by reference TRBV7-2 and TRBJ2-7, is GAGVSQSPSNKVTEKGKDVELRCDPISGHTALYWYRQSLGQGLEFLIYFQGNSAPDKSGLPSDRFSAERTGGSVSTLTIQRTQQEDSAVYLCASSLAAPPYYEQYFGPGTRLTVT.

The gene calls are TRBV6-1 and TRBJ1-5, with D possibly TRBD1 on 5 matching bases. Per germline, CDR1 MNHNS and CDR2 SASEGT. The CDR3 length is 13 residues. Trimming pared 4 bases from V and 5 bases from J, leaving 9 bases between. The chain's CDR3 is CASSGQSHQPQHF. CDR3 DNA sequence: TGTGCCAGCAGTGGACAGAGTCATCAGCCCCAGCATTTT.

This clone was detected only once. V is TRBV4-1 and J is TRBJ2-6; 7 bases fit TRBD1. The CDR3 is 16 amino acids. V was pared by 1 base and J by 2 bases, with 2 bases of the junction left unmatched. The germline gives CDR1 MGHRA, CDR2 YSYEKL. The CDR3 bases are TGCGCCAGCAGCCAAGCGACAGGGACTGGGGCCAACGTCCTGACTTTC. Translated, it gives CASSQATGTGANVLTF.

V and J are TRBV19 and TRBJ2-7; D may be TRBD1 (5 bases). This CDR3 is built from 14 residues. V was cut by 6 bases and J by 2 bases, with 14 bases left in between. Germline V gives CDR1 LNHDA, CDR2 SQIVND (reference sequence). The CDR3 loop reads CASSARATAYEQYF. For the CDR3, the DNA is TGTGCCAGTAGCGCCAGGGCAACGGCCTACGAGCAGTACTTC. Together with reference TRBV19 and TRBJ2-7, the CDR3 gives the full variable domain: DGGITQSPKYLFRKEGQNVTLSCEQNLNHDAMYWYRQDPGQGLRLIYYSQIVNDFQKGDIAEGYSVSREKKESFPLTVTSAQKNPTAFYLCASSARATAYEQYFGPGTRLTVT.

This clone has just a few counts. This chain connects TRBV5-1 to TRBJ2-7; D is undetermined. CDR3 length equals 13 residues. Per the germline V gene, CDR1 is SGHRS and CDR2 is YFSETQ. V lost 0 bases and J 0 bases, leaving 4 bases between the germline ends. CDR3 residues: CASSLAGSYEQYF. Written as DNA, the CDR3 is TGCGCCAGCAGCTTGGCAGGCTCCTACGAGCAGTACTTC.

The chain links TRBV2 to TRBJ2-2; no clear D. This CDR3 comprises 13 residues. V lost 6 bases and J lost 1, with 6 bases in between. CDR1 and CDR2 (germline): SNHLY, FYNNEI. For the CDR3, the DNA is TGTGCCAGCAGAAGAGAGAACACCGGGGAGCTGTTTTTT. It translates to CASRRENTGELFF.

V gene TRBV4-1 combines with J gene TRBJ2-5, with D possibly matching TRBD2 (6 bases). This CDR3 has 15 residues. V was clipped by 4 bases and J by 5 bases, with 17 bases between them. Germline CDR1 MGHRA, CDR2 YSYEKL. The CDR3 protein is CASSPVGGVRETQYF. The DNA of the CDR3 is TGCGCCAGCAGCCCAGTGGGGGGAGTCCGGGAGACCCAGTACTTC.